This T cell receptor (beta chain) derives from a study of blood T cell repertoires in COVID-19. At the level of the study: Specimens from acute and convalescent COVID-19 originated in the United States, Italy and Spain. T cells, B-cell-depleted T cells, or PBMCs supplied cDNA or gDNA.

The CDR3 has 13 amino acids. The V end lost 5 bases, the J end lost 3 bases, and 10 bases lay between the germline ends. Under the authors' procedure: Quantification of nucleated cells was approximated via reference gene primer amplification. Data came from immunoSEQ multiplex PCR; TCRdb stores just in-frame clones and leaves some out. Clone size and the V and J calls come from that table; the DNA yielded D and trimming. The table records approximately 69,000 clones, approximately 83% of them present only once. Sequencing was performed on peripheral blood. The TCR sequence derives from a human donor in a cohort sampled during active COVID-19. The chain employs TRBV12-3 or TRBV12-4 and TRBJ1-1; D might be TRBD1 (5 bases). CDR3 nucleotides: TGTGCCAGCAGTCAAGGGGAATACACTGAAGCTTTCTTT. Amino acid sequence: CASSQGEYTEAFF.